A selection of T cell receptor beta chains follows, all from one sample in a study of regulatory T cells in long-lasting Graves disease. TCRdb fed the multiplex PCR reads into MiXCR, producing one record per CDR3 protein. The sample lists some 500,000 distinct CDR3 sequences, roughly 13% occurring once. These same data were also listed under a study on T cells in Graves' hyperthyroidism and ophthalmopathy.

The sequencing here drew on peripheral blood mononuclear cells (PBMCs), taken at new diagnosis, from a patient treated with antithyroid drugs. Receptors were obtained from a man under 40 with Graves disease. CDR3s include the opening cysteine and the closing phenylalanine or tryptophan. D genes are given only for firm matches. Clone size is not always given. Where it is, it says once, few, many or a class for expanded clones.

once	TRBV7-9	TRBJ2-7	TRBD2	TGTGCCAGCAGCCCCCCCCTAGCGGAGAGCTCCTACGAGCAGTACTTC	CASSPPLAESSYEQYF
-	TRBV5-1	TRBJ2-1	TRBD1	TGCGCCAGCAGCTTGGATCCGGGACAGCCTTACAATGAGCAGTTCTTC	CASSLDPGQPYNEQFF
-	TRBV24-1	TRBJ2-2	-	TGTGCCACCAGTGACGCGGGTTTTATGGCCGGGGAGCTGTTTTTT	CATSDAGFMAGELFF
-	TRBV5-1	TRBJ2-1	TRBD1	TGCGCCAGCAGCTTGGGTGGGACAGCAGCGAACACTGAGCAGTTCTTC	CASSLGGTAANTEQFF
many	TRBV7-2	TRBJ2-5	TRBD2	TGTGCCAGCAGCTTAGTTGGTAGCGGGAGCCAAGAGACCCAGTACTTC	CASSLVGSGSQETQYF
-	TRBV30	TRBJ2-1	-	TGTGCCTGGAGTAGAAAACTCTCTAGCGACGAGCAGTTCTTC	CAWSRKLSSDEQFF
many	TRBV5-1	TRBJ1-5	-	TGTGCCAGCAGCGGGAGGGGGAATCAGCCCCAGCATTTT	CASSGRGNQPQHF
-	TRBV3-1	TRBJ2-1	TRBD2	TGTGCCAGCAGTTCAGGACTAGCGGGAGGTCCATCCTACGAGCAGTTCTTC	CASSSGLAGGPSYEQFF
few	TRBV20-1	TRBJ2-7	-	TGCACCGCTAGTGTGACGGCTAGCTCCTACGAGCAGTACTTC	CTASVTASSYEQYF
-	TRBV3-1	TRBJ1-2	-	TGTGCCAGCAGCCAAGGCCCTAGGGGCTACACCTTC	CASSQGPRGYTF